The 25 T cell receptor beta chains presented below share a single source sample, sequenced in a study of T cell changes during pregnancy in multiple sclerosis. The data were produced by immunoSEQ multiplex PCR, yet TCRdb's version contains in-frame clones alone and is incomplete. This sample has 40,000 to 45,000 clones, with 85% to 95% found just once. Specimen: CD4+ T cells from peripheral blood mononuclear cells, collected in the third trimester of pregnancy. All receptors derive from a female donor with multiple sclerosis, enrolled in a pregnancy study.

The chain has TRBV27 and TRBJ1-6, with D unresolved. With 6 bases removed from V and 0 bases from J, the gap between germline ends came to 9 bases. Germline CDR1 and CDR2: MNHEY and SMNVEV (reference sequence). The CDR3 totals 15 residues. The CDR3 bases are TGTGCCAGCAGCGACGGGAGCTCCTATAATTCACCCCTCCACTTT. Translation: CASSDGSSYNSPLHF.

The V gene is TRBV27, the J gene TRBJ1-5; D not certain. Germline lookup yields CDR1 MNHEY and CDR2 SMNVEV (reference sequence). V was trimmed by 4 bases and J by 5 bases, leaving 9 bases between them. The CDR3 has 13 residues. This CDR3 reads CASSSWRDQPQHF. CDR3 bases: TGTGCCAGCAGTTCGTGGAGGGATCAGCCCCAGCATTTT.

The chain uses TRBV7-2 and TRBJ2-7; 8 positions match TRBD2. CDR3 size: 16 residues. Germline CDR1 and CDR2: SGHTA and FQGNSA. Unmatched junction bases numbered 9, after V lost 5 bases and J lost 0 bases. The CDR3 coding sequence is TGTGCCAGCAGCCCATACGGCGGGAGGAGCTCCTACGAGCAGTACTTC. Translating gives CASSPYGGRSSYEQYF.

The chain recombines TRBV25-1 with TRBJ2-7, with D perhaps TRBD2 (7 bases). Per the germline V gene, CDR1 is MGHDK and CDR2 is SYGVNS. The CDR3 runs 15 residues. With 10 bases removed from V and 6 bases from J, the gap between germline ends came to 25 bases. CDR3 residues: CATKRVGGASGEQYF. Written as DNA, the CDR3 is TGTGCCACCAAAAGGGTTGGGGGGGCTTCCGGCGAGCAGTACTTC.

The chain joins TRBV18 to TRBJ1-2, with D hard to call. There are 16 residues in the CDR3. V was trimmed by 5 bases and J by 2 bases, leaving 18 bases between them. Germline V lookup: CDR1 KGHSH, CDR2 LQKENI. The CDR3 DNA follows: TGTGCCAGCTCAACGCCGCCTAACCCAACGAACTATGGCTACACCTTC. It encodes CASSTPPNPTNYGYTF.

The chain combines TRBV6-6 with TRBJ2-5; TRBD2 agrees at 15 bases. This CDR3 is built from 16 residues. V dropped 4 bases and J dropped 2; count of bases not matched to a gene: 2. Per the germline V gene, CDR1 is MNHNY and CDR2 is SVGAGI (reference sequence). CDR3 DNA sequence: TGTGCCAGCAGTTTCGGACTAGCGGGAGGGCAAGAGACCCAGTACTTC. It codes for CASSFGLAGGQETQYF.

The CDR3 protein is CASSVGTESSYNSPLHF. CDR3 nucleotides: TGTGCCAGCAGCGTGGGGACAGAAAGCTCCTATAATTCACCCCTCCACTTT. The chain uses TRBV9 and TRBJ1-6, with 7 bases lining up with TRBD1. The CDR3 length is 17 residues. Trimming removed 2 bases from V and 0 bases from J; junction bases left unmatched: 5. Germline V gene sequence: CDR1 SGDLS, CDR2 YYNGEE.

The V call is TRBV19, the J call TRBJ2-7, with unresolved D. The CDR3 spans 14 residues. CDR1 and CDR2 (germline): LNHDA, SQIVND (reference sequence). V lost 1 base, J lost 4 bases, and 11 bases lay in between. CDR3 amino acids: CASSIALSLYEQYF. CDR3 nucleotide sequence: TGTGCCAGTAGTATAGCGTTGTCTCTATACGAGCAGTACTTC.

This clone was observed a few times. The CDR3 bases are TGTGCCAGCAGCTTGGCGCGGGGTGTCGGGGAAAAACTGTTTTTT. Translated: CASSLARGVGEKLFF. The chain joins TRBV5-5 to TRBJ1-4; D unresolved. Deletions cut 0 bases from V and 8 bases from J, with 14 bases between. Germline CDR1 is SGHKS and CDR2 is YYEKEE (reference sequence). The CDR3 consists of 15 residues. The whole variable domain, remainder taken from reference TRBV5-5 and TRBJ1-4, is DAGVTQSPTHLIKTRGQQVTLRCSPISGHKSVSWYQQVLGQGPQFIFQYYEKEERGRGNFPDRFSARQFPNYSSELNVNALLLGDSALYLCASSLARGVGEKLFFGSGTQLSVL.

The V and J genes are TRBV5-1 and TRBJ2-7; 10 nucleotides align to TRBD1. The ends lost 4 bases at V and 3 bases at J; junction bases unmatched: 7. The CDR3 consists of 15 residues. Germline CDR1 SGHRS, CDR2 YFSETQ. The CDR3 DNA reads TGCGCCAGCAGCCTACGGGACAGGGGTTTCTACGAGCAGTACTTC. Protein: CASSLRDRGFYEQYF. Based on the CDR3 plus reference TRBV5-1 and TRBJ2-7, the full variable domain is KAGVTQTPRYLIKTRGQQVTLSCSPISGHRSVSWYQQTPGQGLQFLFEYFSETQRNKGNFPGRFSGRQFSNSRSEMNVSTLELGDSALYLCASSLRDRGFYEQYFGPGTRLTVT.

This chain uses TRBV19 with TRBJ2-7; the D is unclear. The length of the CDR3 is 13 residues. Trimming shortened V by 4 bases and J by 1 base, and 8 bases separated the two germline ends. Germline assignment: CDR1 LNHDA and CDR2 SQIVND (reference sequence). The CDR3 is CASSTQTSYEQYF. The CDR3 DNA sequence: TGTGCCAGTAGTACTCAGACTTCCTACGAGCAGTACTTC.

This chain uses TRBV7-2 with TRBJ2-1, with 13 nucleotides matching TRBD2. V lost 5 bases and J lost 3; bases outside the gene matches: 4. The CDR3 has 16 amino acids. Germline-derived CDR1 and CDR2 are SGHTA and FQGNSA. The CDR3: CASSPRTSGSYNEQFF. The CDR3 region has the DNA TGTGCCAGCAGCCCGAGGACTAGCGGGAGCTACAATGAGCAGTTCTTC.

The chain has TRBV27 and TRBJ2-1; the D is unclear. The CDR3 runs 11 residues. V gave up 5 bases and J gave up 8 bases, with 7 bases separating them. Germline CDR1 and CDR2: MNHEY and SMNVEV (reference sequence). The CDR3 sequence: CASSLYDEQFF. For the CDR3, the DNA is TGTGCCAGCAGTCTCTATGATGAGCAGTTCTTC.

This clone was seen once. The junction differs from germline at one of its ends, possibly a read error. The CDR3 sequence: CASSPSPLRRTGAFF. In nucleotides, the CDR3 is TGTGCCAGCAGTCCGTCCCCCCTCCGTAGAACTGGAGCTTTCTTT. The J gene is TRBJ1-1, the V gene TRBV6-5; D gene unclear. Germline V gene lookup returns CDR1 MNHEY and CDR2 SVGAGI. The CDR3 covers 15 residues.

The CDR3 region has the DNA TGTGCCAGCAGCACGAAGGAACTAGCGATTCAAGAGACCCAGTACTTC. This gives the protein CASSTKELAIQETQYF. The chain has TRBV5-4 and TRBJ2-5, with TRBD2 identical over 7 bases. Germline CDR1 and CDR2: SGHNT and YYREEE (reference sequence). J gave up 2 bases and V 4 bases, and 11 bases lay outside the gene matches. The CDR3 is 16 residues long.

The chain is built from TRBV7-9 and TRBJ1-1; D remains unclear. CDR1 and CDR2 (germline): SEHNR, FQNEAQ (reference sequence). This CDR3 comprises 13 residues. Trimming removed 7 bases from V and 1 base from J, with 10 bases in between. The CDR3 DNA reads TGTGCCAGCAACTCGAGAGGGAACACTGAAGCTTTCTTT. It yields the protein CASNSRGNTEAFF.

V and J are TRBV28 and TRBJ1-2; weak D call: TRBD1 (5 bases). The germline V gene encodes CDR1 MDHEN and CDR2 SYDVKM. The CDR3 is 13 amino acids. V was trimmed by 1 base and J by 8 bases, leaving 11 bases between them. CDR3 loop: CASSLSQHRGYTF. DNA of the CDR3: TGTGCCAGCAGTTTATCGCAACACAGGGGCTACACCTTC.

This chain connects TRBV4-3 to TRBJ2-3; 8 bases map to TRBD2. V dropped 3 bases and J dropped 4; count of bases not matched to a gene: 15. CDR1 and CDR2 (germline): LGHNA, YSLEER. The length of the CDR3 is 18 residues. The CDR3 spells CASSQDGGGRRGADTQYF. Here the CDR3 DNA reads TGCGCCAGCAGCCAGGATGGGGGCGGGCGGCGGGGGGCAGATACGCAGTATTTT.

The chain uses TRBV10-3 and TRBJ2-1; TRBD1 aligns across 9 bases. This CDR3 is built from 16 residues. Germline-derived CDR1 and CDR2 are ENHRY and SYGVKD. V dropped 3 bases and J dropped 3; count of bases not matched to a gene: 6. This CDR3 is CAISEPGTGNYNEQFF. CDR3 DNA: TGTGCCATCAGTGAACCCGGGACAGGGAACTACAATGAGCAGTTCTTC.

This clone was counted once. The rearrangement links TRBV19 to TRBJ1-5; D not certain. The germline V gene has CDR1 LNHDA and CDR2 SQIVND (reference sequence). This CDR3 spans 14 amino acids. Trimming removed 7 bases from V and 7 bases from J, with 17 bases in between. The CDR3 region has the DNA TGTGCCAGTAACACACCTACGGGTGGACAGCCCCAGCATTTT. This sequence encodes CASNTPTGGQPQHF.

The CDR3 region is CASTNRGLYEQYF. The CDR3 DNA is TGCGCCAGTACGAACAGGGGGTTGTACGAGCAGTACTTC. The chain links TRBV4-1 to TRBJ2-7; the match to TRBD1 covers 8 bases. V gave up 9 bases and J gave up 4 bases; unmatched junction bases: 8. The CDR3 has 13 amino acids. The germline gives CDR1 MGHRA, CDR2 YSYEKL.

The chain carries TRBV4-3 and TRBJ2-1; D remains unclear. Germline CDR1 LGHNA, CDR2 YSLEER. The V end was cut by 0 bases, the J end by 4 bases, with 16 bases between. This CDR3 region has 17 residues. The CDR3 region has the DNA TGCGCCAGCAGCCAAGATCTAACGACATCCTTATACAATGAGCAGTTCTTC. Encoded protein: CASSQDLTTSLYNEQFF.

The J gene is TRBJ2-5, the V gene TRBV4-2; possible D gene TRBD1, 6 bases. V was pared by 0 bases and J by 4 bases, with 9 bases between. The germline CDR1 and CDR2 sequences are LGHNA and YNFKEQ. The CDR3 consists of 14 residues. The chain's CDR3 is CASSQDVRGETQYF. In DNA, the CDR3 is TGTGCCAGCAGCCAAGATGTCAGGGGAGAGACCCAGTACTTC.

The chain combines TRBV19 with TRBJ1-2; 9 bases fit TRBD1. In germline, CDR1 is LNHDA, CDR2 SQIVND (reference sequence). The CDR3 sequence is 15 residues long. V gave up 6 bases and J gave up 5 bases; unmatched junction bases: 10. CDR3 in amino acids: CASRGQGVGLYGYTF. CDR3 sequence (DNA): TGTGCCAGTAGGGGACAGGGAGTAGGGCTATATGGCTACACCTTC.

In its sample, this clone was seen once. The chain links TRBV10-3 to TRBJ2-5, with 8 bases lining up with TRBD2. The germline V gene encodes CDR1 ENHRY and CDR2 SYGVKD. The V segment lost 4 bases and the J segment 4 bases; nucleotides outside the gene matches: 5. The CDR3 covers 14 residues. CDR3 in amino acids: CAISGYAGGETQYF. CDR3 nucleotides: TGTGCCATCAGTGGGTACGCGGGAGGAGAGACCCAGTACTTC.